The present TCR beta chain was sequenced within a study of cytomegalovirus exposure and HLA in healthy donors. The wider study: The Caucasian-associated ancestry cluster held about 80% of under 450 genotyped donors.

PCR employed 60 Vbeta and 13 Jbeta primers. Measured with immunoSEQ multiplex PCR; TCRdb has only the in-frame clones, and not every one. The table lists 210,000 or so clones, more than 85% of them singletons. The sample comprised PBMCs. The sequence derives from a woman under 30 in good health and CMV-seronegative.

The CDR3 bases are TGTGCCAGCAGTGTCCCGCCCTGGCTAGCGGGCCATGGCTACAATGAGCAGTTCTTC. As protein: CASSVPPWLAGHGYNEQFF. The V gene is TRBV6-1, the J gene TRBJ2-1; TRBD2 matches at 8 bases. V was pared by 4 bases and J by 3 bases, with 17 bases of the junction left unmatched. Germline V gene lookup returns CDR1 MNHNS and CDR2 SASEGT. This CDR3 comprises 19 residues.